This T cell receptor (beta chain) originates from a study of multiple sclerosis patients with progressive multifocal leukoencephalopathy. Study-wide findings and caveats: At PML onset, no shared TRBV or TRBJ gene usage was seen.

Generated by immunoSEQ multiplex PCR, the TCRdb table keeps only in-frame clones and is missing some. The sample shows more than 30,000 clones, approximately 88% of them seen only once. V dropped 1 base and J dropped 8 bases, with 17 bases sitting between them. Germline V gene sequence: CDR1 LGHNA, CDR2 YSLEER. The CDR3 length is 15 residues. As regards this clone: Its antigen is not identified.

The time point here: time of PML onset. JC virus DNA in cerebrospinal fluid confirmed the PML diagnosis. The receptor was isolated from a woman aged 40-49 years with progressive multifocal leukoencephalopathy. V gene TRBV4-3 combines with J gene TRBJ1-2; TRBD1 is a possible D gene (6 bases). Sequencing used PBMCs, obtained from a patient treated with natalizumab. CDR3 region: CASSQAIDRLDGYTF. In DNA, the CDR3 is TGCGCCAGCAGCCAAGCCATCGACAGGCTCGACGGCTACACCTTC.